This TCR beta chain derives from a study of T cell repertoires in cytomegalovirus infection. As for the study in general: Public TCR beta signature analysis indicated the presence of both CMV infection and matching HLA type. Study-wide results and caveats: CMV-specific TCR beta clonotypes restricted by HLA-C were the ones dominating the ex vivo response. Cumulative frequency of public TCR beta families picked out carriers of CMV plus the relevant HLA.

This clonotype was recorded a few times. Its specificity is not known. TCRdb fed the reads into MiXCR, producing one record per CDR3 protein. The sample has around 530,000 distinct CDR3 sequences, 16% seen once. The CDR3 runs 13 residues. Germline CDR1 SNHLY, CDR2 FYNNEI. Trimming removed 7 bases at V and 6 bases at J, with 15 bases between. This receptor was taken from a human donor in good health (CMV status not recorded). Some clones in this sample may be carry-over from other donors' samples. The sequencing sample was made of CD8+ T cells from PBMCs. The chain carries TRBV2 and TRBJ1-2, with no clear D. The CDR3 protein is CASNPHGSDGYTF. CDR3 DNA sequence: TGTGCCAGCAACCCTCACGGAAGTGATGGCTACACCTTC.